The clone carrying this T cell receptor beta chain was seen more than once but under ten times. Antigen: not known. These data are taken from a study of vaccination effects on CD4 cells after COVID-19. Cells that had been cultured for approximately eleven days were the source of isolated CD4+ T cells. Sometime from March through December 2020, the person acquired a SARS-CoV-2 infection that PCR confirmed. The length of the CDR3 is 15 residues. After removal of 3 bases from V and 6 bases from J, the junction contained 4 bases not matched to a gene. Looked up from germline, CDR1 is LGHNT and CDR2 is FRNRAP. Sequencing used immunoSEQ multiplex PCR; TCRdb keeps in-frame clones, though not all of them. Among approximately 46,000 clones listed, around four fifths were seen once.

The rearrangement uses TRBV12-5 and TRBJ1-6; 8 bases fit TRBD1. Sequencing was performed on CD4+ T cells from PBMCs cultured without peptide, taken before COVID-19 vaccination. The sequence was collected from a human donor who had a prior SARS-CoV-2 infection. This CDR3 reads CASGFSTGANSPLHF. Written as DNA, the CDR3 is TGTGCTAGTGGTTTTTCGACAGGGGCTAATTCACCCCTCCACTTT. Drawing the rest from reference TRBV12-5 and TRBJ1-6, the complete variable domain is DARVTQTPRHKVTEMGQEVTMRCQPILGHNTVFWYRQTMMQGLELLAYFRNRAPLDDSGMPKDRFSAEMPDATLATLKIQPSEPRDSAVYFCASGFSTGANSPLHFGNGTRLTVT.